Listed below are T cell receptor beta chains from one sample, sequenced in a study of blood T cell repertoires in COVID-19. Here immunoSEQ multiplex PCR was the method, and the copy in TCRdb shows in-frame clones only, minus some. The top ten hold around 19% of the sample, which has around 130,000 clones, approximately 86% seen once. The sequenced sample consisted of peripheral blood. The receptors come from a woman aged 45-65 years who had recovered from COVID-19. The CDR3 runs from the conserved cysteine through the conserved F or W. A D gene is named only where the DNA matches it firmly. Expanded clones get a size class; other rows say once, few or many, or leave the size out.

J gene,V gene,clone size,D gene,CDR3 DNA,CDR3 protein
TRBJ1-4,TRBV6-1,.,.,TGTGCCAGCAGTGACGGTCATGCAACTAATGAAAAACTGTTTTTT,CASSDGHATNEKLFF
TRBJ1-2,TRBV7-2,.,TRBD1,TGTGCCAGCAGCTTAATGACAGGGAAGGATGGCTACACCTTC,CASSLMTGKDGYTF
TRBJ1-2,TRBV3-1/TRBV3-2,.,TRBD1,TGTGCCAGCAGCCGCTTTATGGGGACAGAGGACTCTGGCTACACCTTC,CASSRFMGTEDSGYTF
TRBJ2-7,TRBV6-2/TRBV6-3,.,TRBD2,TGTGCCAGCAGCCTAGCGGGGGGGGGCTACGAGCAGTACTTC,CASSLAGGGYEQYF
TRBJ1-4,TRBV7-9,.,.,TGTGCCAGCAGCCCCGGACAGACCCCAACTAATGAAAAACTGTTTTTT,CASSPGQTPTNEKLFF
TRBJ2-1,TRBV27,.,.,TGTGCCAGCAGTTACGACTCGAATGAGCAGTTCTTC,CASSYDSNEQFF
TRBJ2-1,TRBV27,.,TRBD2,TGTGCCAGCAGTTCCCAGACTAGCCGCCGTGAGCAGTTCTTC,CASSSQTSRREQFF
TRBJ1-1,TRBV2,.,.,TGTGCCAGCGGGGTCGGGGGACACACTGAAGCTTTCTTT,CASGVGGHTEAFF
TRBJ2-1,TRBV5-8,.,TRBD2,TGTGCCAGCAGCTTAGGGCGGGGGGGCCTGGATGAGCAGTTCTTC,CASSLGRGGLDEQFF
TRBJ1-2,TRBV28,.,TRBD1,TGTGCCAGCAGCTCGGGACAGGGAGTTTATGATGGCTACACCTTC,CASSSGQGVYDGYTF
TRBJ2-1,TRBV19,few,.,TGTGCCAGTGGGGGGGGCGCGTACAATGAGCAGTTCTTC,CASGGGAYNEQFF
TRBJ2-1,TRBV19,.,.,TGTGCCAGTAGTACCCGTCCTCCCAATGAGCAGTTCTTC,CASSTRPPNEQFF
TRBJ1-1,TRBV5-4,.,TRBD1,TGTGCCAGCAGCACGGGACAGGGGAACACTGAAGCTTTCTTT,CASSTGQGNTEAFF
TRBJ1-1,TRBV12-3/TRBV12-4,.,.,TGTGCCAGCAGGGCGACAGCGAACACTGAAGCTTTCTTT,CASRATANTEAFF
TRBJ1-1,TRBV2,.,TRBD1,TGTGCCAGTTCGGGACAGAGGTGGGGGGCTTTCTTT,CASSGQRWGAFF
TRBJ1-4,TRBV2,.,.,TGTGCCAGCAGCCGGACGGCTGCGGGTAATGAAAAACTGTTTTTT,CASSRTAAGNEKLFF
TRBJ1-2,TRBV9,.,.,TGTGCCAGCAGCGTAGATCCCGGTTATGGCTACACCTTC,CASSVDPGYGYTF
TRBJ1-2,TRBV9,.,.,TGTGCCAGCAGCGTAGCTACGGGGGGTGGGTACACCTTC,CASSVATGGGYTF
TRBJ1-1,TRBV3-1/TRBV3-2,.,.,TGTGCCAGCAGCCGCATCGGAGGCACTGAAGCTTTCTTT,CASSRIGGTEAFF
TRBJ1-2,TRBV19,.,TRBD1,TGTGCCAGTAGTTGGGACAGAAGGTACTATGGCTACACCTTC,CASSWDRRYYGYTF
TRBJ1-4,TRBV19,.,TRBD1,TGTGCCAGTAGTCTGGGACAGGGGGCAACTAATGAAAAACTGTTTTTT,CASSLGQGATNEKLFF
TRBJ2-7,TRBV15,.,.,TGTGCCACCAGCAGACAGGGTGGGGATGACGAGCAGTACTTC,CATSRQGGDDEQYF
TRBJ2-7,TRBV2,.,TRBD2,TGTGCCAGCAGTGAAGTTCCGGGGGGAGAGCAGTACTTC,CASSEVPGGEQYF
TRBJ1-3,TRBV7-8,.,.,TGTGCCAGCAGCACCGGGATTTTTGGAAACACCATATATTTT,CASSTGIFGNTIYF
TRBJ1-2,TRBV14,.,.,TGTGCCAGCAGTCGCAGGACAGACTATGGCTACACCTTC,CASSRRTDYGYTF
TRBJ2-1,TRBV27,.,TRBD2,TGTGCCAGCAGCCTAAGGGGGACTAGCGGGAGGGCCAGCTACAATGAGCAGTTCTTC,CASSLRGTSGRASYNEQFF
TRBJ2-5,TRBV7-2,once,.,TGTGCCAGCAGCTTAACCCGGGCGGGAGAGACCCAGTACTTC,CASSLTRAGETQYF
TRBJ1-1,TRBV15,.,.,TGTGCCACCACCCCCTGGCAGGGGCGGAACACTGAAGCTTTCTTT,CATTPWQGRNTEAFF
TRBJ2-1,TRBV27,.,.,TGTGCCAGCAGTTTAAGGGGTACAAACAATGAGCAGTTCTTC,CASSLRGTNNEQFF
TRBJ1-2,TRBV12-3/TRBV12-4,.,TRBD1,TGTGCCAGCAGTACAGGGGTTTCCTATGGCTACACCTTC,CASSTGVSYGYTF
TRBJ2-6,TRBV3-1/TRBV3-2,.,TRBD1,TGTGCCAGCAGCCAAGGGACAGGGCACTCTGGGGCCAACGTCCTGACTTTC,CASSQGTGHSGANVLTF
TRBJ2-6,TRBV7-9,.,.,TGTGCCAGCAGCTTAAGAGTCGGTGGGGCCAACGTCCTGACTTTC,CASSLRVGGANVLTF
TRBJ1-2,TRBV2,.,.,TGTGCCAGCCGACCCGCCTCGGGGGGCGTTGGTGGCTACACCTTC,CASRPASGGVGGYTF
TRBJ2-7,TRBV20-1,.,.,TGCAGTGCTATGACTAGCTACGAGCAGTACTTC,CSAMTSYEQYF
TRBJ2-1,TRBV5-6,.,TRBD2,TGTGCCAGCAGCTTCGGAGGCCTTAGCGGGAATGAGCAGTTCTTC,CASSFGGLSGNEQFF
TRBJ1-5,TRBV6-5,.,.,TGTGCCAGCAGACTCGGAGTCTATAGCAATCAGCCCCAGCATTTT,CASRLGVYSNQPQHF
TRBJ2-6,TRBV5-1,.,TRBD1,TGCGCCAGCAGCCCCGGGACAGGGAGGGCCAACGTCCTGACTTTC,CASSPGTGRANVLTF
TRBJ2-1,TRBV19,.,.,TGTGCCAGTAGTATCAGGAGGGCACCCGGTTACAATGAGCAGTTCTTC,CASSIRRAPGYNEQFF
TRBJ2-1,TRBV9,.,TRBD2,TGTGCCAGCAGCGTTTCCGGGACTAGAGGGCTGGATGAGCAGTTCTTC,CASSVSGTRGLDEQFF
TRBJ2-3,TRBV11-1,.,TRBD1,TGTGCCAGCAGGGACGACAGGGCCCAAGATACGCAGTATTTT,CASRDDRAQDTQYF
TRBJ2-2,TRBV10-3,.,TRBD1,TGTGCCATCAGTGATTGGACAGGGGACACCGGGGAGCTGTTTTTT,CAISDWTGDTGELFF
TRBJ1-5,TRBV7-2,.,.,TGTGCCAGCAGCTTATTAGGGGTACAGCCCCAGCATTTT,CASSLLGVQPQHF
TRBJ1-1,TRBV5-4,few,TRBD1,TGTGCCAGCAGCTTGGCCGGCAGGGGGCGCTTGAACACTGAAGCTTTCTTT,CASSLAGRGRLNTEAFF
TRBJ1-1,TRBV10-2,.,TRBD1,TGCGCCAGCAGTTTGACAGGGGGCACTGAAGCTTTCTTT,CASSLTGGTEAFF
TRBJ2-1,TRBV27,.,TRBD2,TGTGCCAGCAGTTTATGGGCTAGCGGGGTCAATGAGCAGTTCTTC,CASSLWASGVNEQFF
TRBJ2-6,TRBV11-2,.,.,TGTGCCAGCAGCTTTTTCCCCAGGCCTGGGGCCAACGTCCTGACTTTC,CASSFFPRPGANVLTF
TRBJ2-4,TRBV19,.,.,TGTGCCAGTTCCCAATGGGGGGGCCGGGGTGACATTCAGTACTTC,CASSQWGGRGDIQYF
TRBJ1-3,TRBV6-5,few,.,TGTGCCAGCAGTAATAGAGGGAGCTCTGGAAACACCATATATTTT,CASSNRGSSGNTIYF
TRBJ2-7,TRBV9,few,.,TGTGCCAGCAGCGTAGAACTGGGAGCTCCCTACGAGCAGTACTTC,CASSVELGAPYEQYF
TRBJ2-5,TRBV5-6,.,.,TGTGCCAGCAGCAGGGGCCAAGAGACCCAGTACTTC,CASSRGQETQYF